This TCR beta chain emerged from a study of cytomegalovirus exposure and HLA in healthy donors. Study background: Prior work identified around 100 million unique TCR beta sequences in 190 million or so T cells. Samples from HLA-typed donors yielded about 85 million unique TCRs in an early data release.

Trimming cost V 3 bases and J 10 bases; bases outside gene matches: 7. The CDR3 is 13 amino acids. In germline, CDR1 is MNHEY, CDR2 SMNVEV (reference sequence). PCR involved 60 Vbeta and 13 Jbeta primers. Data came from immunoSEQ multiplex PCR; TCRdb stores just in-frame clones and leaves some out. The clone table shows roughly 140,000 clones, with the ten largest holding 0.8% to 1%. Study results and caveats: The later analysis indicated that the majority of CMV-associated TCR beta chains appeared HLA-restricted.

Note on this clone: Its antigen is unidentified.

The chain recombines TRBV27 with TRBJ2-3; 7 bases are shared with TRBD1. The TCR originated in a male donor in good health and CMV-seronegative. Sequencing was done on a sample of PBMCs. CDR3 nucleotides: TGTGCCAGCAGTTTCCGTAGACAGGGTGCGCAGTATTTT. Translation: CASSFRRQGAQYF.